This passage covers 2 T cell receptor beta chains from one sample sequenced in a study of cytomegalovirus exposure and HLA in healthy donors. The PCR contained 60 Vbeta and 13 Jbeta primers. Assay used: immunoSEQ multiplex PCR; TCRdb lists only in-frame clones, some missing. The sample lists about 160,000 clones, over 60% occurring once. The sample was PBMCs. The origin of the receptors is a woman aged 45-65 years in good health and CMV-seropositive.

This chain connects TRBV6-6 to TRBJ1-4; TRBD1 is a possible D gene (6 bases). CDR3 length equals 15 residues. Germline CDR1 reads MNHNY; CDR2 reads SVGAGI (reference sequence). Trimming took 5 bases from V and 5 from J, leaving 15 bases between them. The CDR3 sequence: CASSDPGTRNEKLFF. The CDR3 region has the DNA TGTGCCAGCAGTGACCCCGGGACACGGAATGAAAAACTGTTTTTT.

This sequence joins TRBV28 and TRBJ2-7, with D possibly being TRBD2 (6 bases). The ends were cut back, 6 bases at V and 4 bases at J, with 16 bases in the middle. Germline assignment: CDR1 MDHEN and CDR2 SYDVKM. This CDR3 has 14 residues. CDR3 in DNA: TGTGCCAGCAGACCTATCGGAGGGAGGTACGAGCAGTACTTC. Translating it yields CASRPIGGRYEQYF. The full variable domain, rest sourced from reference TRBV28 and TRBJ2-7, is DVKVTQSSRYLVKRTGEKVFLECVQDMDHENMFWYRQDPGLGLRLIYFSYDVKMKEKGDIPEGYSVSREKKERFSLILESASTNQTSMYLCASRPIGGRYEQYFGPGTRLTVT.